These 30 T cell receptor beta chains came from one sample sequenced in a study of T cell repertoires in cytomegalovirus infection (dated by TCRdb to the late 2010s). The listed sequencing device is Illumina HiSeq 1500. TCRdb handled the public reads itself, with Q25 trimming in fastp and clone calling in MiXCR, and kept productive beta chains. Rows matching on CDR3 protein sequence are summarized as one entry with the most common DNA and genes. This sample has 700,000 to 900,000 distinct CDR3 sequences in its table, and almost 30% of those were observed once. The top ten clones comprise around 12% of the sample. The intended sense of this specimen's treatment or condition label: in vitro stimulation with specific CMV peptide epitopes to enrich CMV-specific T cells. No antigen has been assigned to these receptors. The material was cultured CD8+ T cells from PBMCs, obtained from culture after CMV antigen stimulation. The receptors were sampled from a human donor in good health (CMV status not recorded). Some clones in this sample may be carry-over from other donors' samples.

The DNA for the CDR3 is TGTGCCAGTAGATACGGGGGTTCCTACAATGAGCAGTTCTTC. Amino acids: CASRYGGSYNEQFF. The rearrangement joins TRBV19 to TRBJ2-1; D may be TRBD2 (6 bases). This CDR3 is built from 14 residues. Germline lookup yields CDR1 LNHDA and CDR2 SQIVND (reference sequence). V lost 6 bases to trimming and J lost 1 base, with 10 bases between them. The complete variable domain, with remaining parts taken from reference TRBV19 and TRBJ2-1, reads DGGITQSPKYLFRKEGQNVTLSCEQNLNHDAMYWYRQDPGQGLRLIYYSQIVNDFQKGDIAEGYSVSREKKESFPLTVTSAQKNPTAFYLCASRYGGSYNEQFFGPGTRLTVL.

J is TRBJ2-5 and V is TRBV7-8, with 7 bases that match TRBD1. V dropped 0 bases and J dropped 5; count of bases not matched to a gene: 6. The CDR3 is 15 residues long. CDR1 is SGHVS and CDR2 is FQNEAQ in the germline V gene. CDR3 sequence: CASSLADRARETQYF. The CDR3 DNA follows: TGTGCCAGCAGCTTAGCCGACAGGGCTCGGGAGACCCAGTACTTC.

CDR3 protein: CASSTPDSTSGNTIYF. The CDR3 region has the DNA TGTGCCAGCAGCACCCCGGACAGCACCTCTGGAAACACCATATATTTT. The chain links TRBV7-6 to TRBJ1-3; D is possibly TRBD1 (6 bases). Germline loops: CDR1 SGHVS, CDR2 FNYEAQ. V lost 5 bases and J 0 bases, leaving 14 bases between the germline ends. The CDR3 totals 16 residues.

V gene TRBV7-3 combines with J gene TRBJ2-1; TRBD2 matches 11 bases. Germline assignment: CDR1 SGHTA and CDR2 FQGTGA. After removal of 3 bases from V and 4 bases from J, the junction contained 11 bases not matched to a gene. This CDR3 has 18 amino acids. CDR3 in amino acids: CASSFTGTGLAEYNEQFF. Written as DNA, the CDR3 is TGTGCCAGCAGCTTTACGGGGACGGGACTAGCGGAGTACAATGAGCAGTTCTTC. The full variable domain, rest sourced from reference TRBV7-3 and TRBJ2-1, is GAGVSQTPSNKVTEKGKYVELRCDPISGHTALYWYRQSLGQGPEFLIYFQGTGAADDSGLPNDRFFAVRPEGSVSTLKIQRTERGDSAVYLCASSFTGTGLAEYNEQFFGPGTRLTVL.

The gene calls are TRBV5-4 and TRBJ2-1; D gene uncertain. The germline gives CDR1 SGHNT, CDR2 YYREEE (reference sequence). The CDR3 contains 16 residues. V lost 1 base and J 4 bases, leaving 15 bases between the germline ends. The CDR3 DNA sequence: TGTGCCAGCAGCTTGTCTTGGGGTTTTACGTACAATGAGCAGTTCTTC. This translates into CASSLSWGFTYNEQFF.

This clonotype was seen a handful of times. The J gene is TRBJ1-1, the V gene TRBV7-9; 7 bases map to TRBD1. The CDR3 consists of 14 residues. The junction had 4 bases not matched to a gene; V was cut back by 5 bases and J by 1 base. Germline CDR1 reads SEHNR; CDR2 reads FQNEAQ (reference sequence). CDR3 DNA: TGTGCCAGCAGCCGTGGGACAGAGAACACTGAAGCTTTCTTT. Translation: CASSRGTENTEAFF.

The chain uses TRBV4-3 and TRBJ1-6; 7 bases are a match to TRBD1. Germline V gives CDR1 LGHNA, CDR2 YSLEER. Trimming at V came to 3 bases and at J to 10 bases, leaving 15 bases not matched to a gene. CDR3 length: 17 residues. The CDR3 bases are TGCGCCAGCAGCCATGATTTTCAGGGGGGAAAACGGTCACCCCTCCACTTT. It translates to CASSHDFQGGKRSPLHF.

The CDR3: CASIGSFSYNEQFF. In DNA form, the CDR3 reads TGTGCCAGCATTGGCTCCTTCTCCTACAATGAGCAGTTCTTC. The chain recombines TRBV2 with TRBJ2-1; D unresolved. Germline assignment: CDR1 SNHLY and CDR2 FYNNEI. V was trimmed by 7 bases and J by 0 bases, leaving 10 bases between them. This CDR3 has 14 amino acids.

The chain uses TRBV6-4 and TRBJ1-5; 12 bases agree with TRBD1. Trimming at V came to 5 bases and at J to 6 bases, leaving 5 bases not matched to a gene. Per the germline V gene, CDR1 is MRHNA and CDR2 is SNTAGT. The CDR3 has 15 amino acids. The CDR3 protein is CASSTGQGAGQPQHF. The CDR3 DNA reads TGTGCCAGCAGTACGGGACAGGGGGCCGGTCAGCCCCAGCATTTT.

V and J are TRBV20-1 and TRBJ1-6; D unclear. The CDR3 totals 16 residues. Trimming took 5 bases from V and 7 from J, leaving 21 bases between them. Germline V gene sequence: CDR1 DFQATT, CDR2 SNEGSKA (reference sequence). The CDR3, as DNA: TGCAGTGCTCCCATAGAAGAGGGTTGGCGGAATTCACCCCTCCACTTT. It codes for CSAPIEEGWRNSPLHF.

This rearrangement joins TRBV7-9 to TRBJ2-5; tentative D call: TRBD1 (6 bases). The V gene's germline CDR1 is SEHNR and CDR2 FQNEAQ (reference sequence). V was shortened by 7 bases and J by 0 bases, with 15 bases between the two germline ends. There are 15 residues in the CDR3. The CDR3 DNA follows: TGTGCCAGCACTCCGAGGACAGAGTACCAAGAGACCCAGTACTTC. This sequence encodes CASTPRTEYQETQYF.

This chain links TRBV14 with TRBJ1-2, with D unresolved. The CDR3 loop spans 12 amino acids. Germline CDR1 and CDR2: SGHDN and FVKESK. V shed 3 bases and J shed 10 bases, with 12 bases lying between them. For the CDR3, the DNA is TGTGCCAGCAGCCATGGGTTGGCCGACTACACCTTC. The encoded protein is CASSHGLADYTF.

This clonotype was picked up a small number of times. The CDR3 spells CASSFRTARGLETQYF. CDR3 bases: TGTGCCAGCAGCTTTAGGACAGCCCGTGGATTGGAGACCCAGTACTTC. The V gene is TRBV7-2, the J gene TRBJ2-5, with a tentative D call TRBD1 (6 bases). The CDR3 consists of 16 residues. Trimming took 3 bases from V and 5 from J, leaving 19 bases between them. CDR1 and CDR2 from the germline V gene are SGHTA and FQGNSA.

CDR3 residues: CASRPNRGSRYGYTF. The DNA for the CDR3 is TGTGCCAGCAGGCCCAATCGGGGGAGTCGCTATGGCTACACCTTC. The V gene is TRBV12-3 or TRBV12-4, the J gene TRBJ1-2, with TRBD1 as a possible D gene (5 bases). V dropped 6 bases and J dropped 4 bases, with 18 bases sitting between them. This CDR3 comprises 15 residues.

This clonotype was recorded a few times. DNA for the CDR3: TGCGCCAGCAGCCAGTTCAGCGAGGGACAGCTCTACGAGCAGTACTTC. It is translated as CASSQFSEGQLYEQYF. The chain is built from TRBV4-1 and TRBJ2-7, with 7 bases fitting TRBD1. With 3 bases clipped from V and 3 bases from J, the junction kept 11 bases outside the gene matches. The germline gives CDR1 MGHRA, CDR2 YSYEKL. This CDR3 region has 16 residues.

Note on this clonotype: At one of its ends the junction is not consistent with the germline gene, which may arise from a read error. The chain employs TRBV6-2 or TRBV6-3 and TRBJ1-1, with no clear D. The CDR3 is made up of 13 amino acids. CDR1 is MNHEY and CDR2 is SVGEGT in the germline V gene. CDR3 region: CDSSYEMNTEAFF. CDR3 in DNA: TGTGACAGCAGTTACGAGATGAACACTGAAGCTTTCTTT.

V and J are TRBV6-6 and TRBJ2-5, with unresolved D. This CDR3 comprises 13 residues. Trimming stripped 6 bases from V and 3 bases from J, with 11 bases between. Germline CDR1 MNHNY, CDR2 SVGAGI (reference sequence). CDR3 sequence: CASRTPGEETQYF. The CDR3 coding sequence is TGTGCCAGCAGGACGCCGGGCGAAGAGACCCAGTACTTC.

For this clonotype: Given the absence of the conserved phenylalanine or tryptophan at the CDR3 end, a read error is likely. The CDR3 loop is CASQLGPQGNNEQFS. DNA of the CDR3: TGTGCCAGCCAACTAGGGCCACAGGGTAACAATGAGCAGTTCTCC. The chain couples TRBV2 to TRBJ2-1, with TRBD1 as a possible D gene (6 bases). Germline V lookup: CDR1 SNHLY, CDR2 FYNNEI. Between the trimmed V and J ends, which lost 8 bases and 5 bases, there was a span of 19 bases. The CDR3 is 15 amino acids.

V and J are TRBV19 and TRBJ2-1, with D perhaps assigned TRBD1 or TRBD2 (5 bases each). Germline CDR1 is LNHDA and CDR2 is SQIVND (reference sequence). CDR3 length: 13 residues. Trimming stripped 4 bases from V and 8 bases from J, with 12 bases between. In nucleotides, the CDR3 is TGTGCCAGTAGTAAGAGGGGTATCTATGAGCAGTTCTTC. This gives the protein CASSKRGIYEQFF.

Comments on this clonotype: Given a much more abundant clone one base away, this may be a read error. The CDR3 protein is CAIMTDDRATGANVLTF. The CDR3 DNA reads TGTGCCATCATGACGGATGACAGGGCTACCGGGGCCAACGTCCTGACTTTC. This rearrangement joins TRBV10-3 to TRBJ2-6, with TRBD1 matching 7 bases. The V segment lost 7 bases and the J segment 4 bases; nucleotides outside the gene matches: 13. CDR1 ENHRY and CDR2 SYGVKD come from the germline V gene. This CDR3 is built from 17 residues.

This chain joins TRBV20-1 and TRBJ2-1, with TRBD2 matching 10 bases. Per germline, CDR1 DFQATT and CDR2 SNEGSKA (reference sequence). The CDR3 runs to 14 residues. V lost 2 bases, J lost 6 bases, and 4 bases stayed unmatched. The CDR3 DNA reads as TGCAGTGCTAGACCTCTAGCGGGGGTCAATGAGCAGTTCTTC. Translation gives CSARPLAGVNEQFF.

The chain has TRBV13 and TRBJ1-2; 7 positions agree with TRBD1. The V segment lost 0 bases and the J segment 2 bases; nucleotides outside the gene matches: 3. Germline V gives CDR1 PRHDT, CDR2 FYEKMQ (reference sequence). The CDR3 is 15 residues long. CDR3 coding DNA: TGTGCCAGCAGCTTAGGTATGACAGGGAACTATGGCTACACCTTC. Amino acid sequence: CASSLGMTGNYGYTF.

This chain joins TRBV11-2 and TRBJ2-1; D is possibly TRBD2 (6 bases). Germline CDR1 and CDR2: SGHAT and FQNNGV. The CDR3 runs 17 residues. Trimming removed 2 bases at V and 4 bases at J, with 18 bases between. The CDR3 reads CASSLSPLAYLYNEQFF. The CDR3 nucleotides read TGTGCCAGCAGCTTAAGCCCTCTAGCGTACCTGTACAATGAGCAGTTCTTC.

The chain carries TRBV19 and TRBJ1-4; a possible D gene is TRBD1 (6 bases). Per the germline V gene, CDR1 is LNHDA and CDR2 is SQIVND (reference sequence). The V end was cut by 5 bases, the J end by 4 bases, with 14 bases between. This CDR3 comprises 15 residues. DNA of the CDR3: TGTGCCAGTAGTTTACAGGGTAGGAGTAATGAAAAACTGTTTTTT. Its translation: CASSLQGRSNEKLFF.

This rearrangement joins TRBV27 to TRBJ2-1; D perhaps matches TRBD1 (7 bases). The CDR3 has 18 amino acids. Trimming cost V 6 bases and J 0 bases, with 21 bases left between them. Germline V lookup: CDR1 MNHEY, CDR2 SMNVEV (reference sequence). CDR3 residues: CASRPSQGGHSSYNEQFF. The CDR3 DNA reads TGTGCCAGCAGGCCCAGCCAGGGGGGACATAGCTCCTACAATGAGCAGTTCTTC.

This clonotype was counted a few times. The genes are TRBV29-1 and TRBJ2-2; 11 nucleotides align to TRBD2. The CDR3 runs to 14 residues. V trimming: 4 bases; J trimming: 4 bases; junction bases outside the gene matches: 2. Germline CDR1 is SQVTM and CDR2 is ANQGSEA. CDR3 residues: CSVVAGGPTGELFF. The CDR3 DNA is TGCAGCGTTGTAGCGGGGGGGCCCACCGGGGAGCTGTTTTTT.

This clonotype appeared a few times. This sequence joins TRBV11-3 and TRBJ1-5, with D tentatively TRBD1 (6 bases). Germline CDR1 and CDR2: SGHNT and YENEEA. The CDR3 totals 14 residues. The ends were cut back, 7 bases at V and 5 bases at J, with 15 bases in the middle. CDR3 loop: CASTHRSGDQPQHF. In DNA, the CDR3 is TGTGCCAGCACCCATCGCTCAGGGGATCAGCCCCAGCATTTT. Together with reference TRBV11-3 and TRBJ1-5, the CDR3 gives the full variable domain: EAGVVQSPRYKIIEKKQPVAFWCNPISGHNTLYWYLQNLGQGPELLIRYENEEAVDDSQLPKDRFSAERLKGVDSTLKIQPAELGDSAVYLCASTHRSGDQPQHFGDGTRLSIL.

The chain employs TRBV6-1 and TRBJ2-2; TRBD2 agrees at 7 bases. This CDR3 comprises 18 residues. V was pared by 2 bases and J by 1 base, with 10 bases of the junction left unmatched. CDR1 and CDR2 (germline): MNHNS, SASEGT. CDR3 nucleotides: TGTGCCAGCAGTGAATGGACCGTAGCGGGTAGGAACACCGGGGAGCTGTTTTTT. Protein sequence: CASSEWTVAGRNTGELFF.

The rearrangement uses TRBV3-1 and TRBJ2-4; either TRBD1 or TRBD2 may supply D (6 bases each). V was cut by 3 bases and J by 3 bases, with 12 bases left in between. This CDR3 is 15 amino acids long. Germline V gives CDR1 LGHDT, CDR2 YNNKEL (reference sequence). The CDR3, as DNA: TGTGCCAGCAGCCAGGAGGGGGTTGGCAAAAACATTCAGTACTTC. Amino acid sequence: CASSQEGVGKNIQYF.

The sample holds a few counts of this clonotype. The gene calls are TRBV2 and TRBJ2-3; tentative D call: TRBD2 (6 bases). This CDR3 comprises 15 residues. Germline lookup yields CDR1 SNHLY and CDR2 FYNNEI. V was shortened by 6 bases and J by 1 base, with 14 bases between the two germline ends. The CDR3 region is CASRHSGLGTDTQYF. CDR3 nucleotide sequence: TGTGCCAGCAGACATTCGGGACTCGGCACAGATACGCAGTATTTT.